This entry lists 20 T cell receptor beta chains sequenced from one sample in a study of tumor and adjacent non-tumor tissue in lung cancer (dated by TCRdb to the late 2010s). RNA was isolated from bulk unsorted tissue, and RNA quality was assessed with a NanoDrop ND-1000 and an Agilent 2100. Libraries were prepared through multiplex PCR. Reads for this sample came from an Illumina HiSeq 2500. TCRbeta libraries were constructed through three rounds of nested PCR with primers (Table S4) according to protocols modified from ARM-PCR. TCRdb itself trimmed the public reads at Q25 with fastp, ran MiXCR and retained productive beta chains. CDR3 protein sequences are deduplicated, and each keeps its most common genes and DNA. Recorded for this sample are over 130,000 distinct CDR3 sequences; 66% of them occurred a single time. 15% to 20% of the sample comes from the top ten. Sequencing used lung tumor tissue. These TCRs come from a man aged 55 to 70 with small cell lung cancer.

A note on this clonotype: Since no conserved phenylalanine or tryptophan closes the CDR3, a read error is the likely cause. The rearrangement joins TRBV20-1 to TRBJ2-1; 12 bases match TRBD2. Germline trimming cut 4 bases from V and 8 bases from J; bases unmatched to any gene: 6. The germline V gene has CDR1 DFQATT and CDR2 SNEGSKA (reference sequence). CDR3 length: 14 amino acids. In nucleotides, the CDR3 is TGCAGTGCTAAAGGACTAGCGGGACGGGATGAGCAGTTCATC. This codes for CSAKGLAGRDEQFI.

A word on this clonotype: The junction departs from the called germline gene at one end, perhaps through a read error. The chain employs TRBV6-1 and TRBJ1-2, with D maybe TRBD1 (5 bases). The germline CDR1 and CDR2 sequences are MNHNS and SASEGT. This CDR3 has 13 amino acids. CDR3 protein: CASRGGRSYGYIF. The CDR3, as DNA: TGTGCCAGCAGGGGGGGTCGCAGCTATGGCTACATCTTC.

With regard to this clonotype: The germline gene is not matched at one end of the junction; a read error may be the cause. The rearrangement links TRBV11-1 to TRBJ2-3; weak D call: TRBD2 (5 bases). CDR1 and CDR2 from the germline V gene are SGHAT and FQDESV (reference sequence). The CDR3 is 13 residues long. CDR3 nucleotide sequence: TGTGCTAGCAGCTTTTGCGGGACAGATACGCAGTATTTT. This encodes CASSFCGTDTQYF.

The V and J genes are TRBV20-1 and TRBJ1-2; no clear D gene. The CDR3 spans 14 residues. Germline loops: CDR1 DFQATT, CDR2 SNEGSKA (reference sequence). The DNA for the CDR3 is TGCAGCGCGACCTTTGAGGAGCGGTTGGATGGCTACACCTTC. Translation: CSATFEERLDGYTF.

Comment on this clonotype: One junction end disagrees with the germline gene, perhaps due to a read error. The chain recombines TRBV11-2 with TRBJ2-1; the D gene could be TRBD1 or TRBD2 (5 bases each). Germline V lookup: CDR1 SGHAT, CDR2 FQNNGV. The CDR3 runs to 14 residues. For the CDR3, the DNA is TGTACCAGCAGCTTAAATCCAGGGAGCGTCGCACAGTTCTTC. Amino acid sequence: CTSSLNPGSVAQFF.

Points on this clonotype: A much larger clonotype is one base distant, so this may be a read error. CDR3 loop: CASSEGPLTTTQYF. The CDR3 coding sequence is TGTGCCAGCAGTGAAGGACCCCTCACCACTACGCAGTATTTT. The rearrangement links TRBV6-1 to TRBJ2-3, with D unclear. The V and J ends lost 1 base and 8 bases respectively, with 13 bases between them. CDR1 is MNHNS and CDR2 is SASEGT in the germline V gene. There are 14 residues in the CDR3.

The rearrangement links TRBV28 to TRBJ2-7; D is perhaps TRBD2 (6 bases). The V end lost 3 bases, the J end lost 4 bases, and 10 bases lay between the germline ends. In germline, CDR1 is MDHEN, CDR2 SYDVKM. The CDR3 loop spans 13 amino acids. CDR3 in DNA: TGTGCCAGCAGTTTTCGGGGGTTGTACGAGCAGTACTTC. Translating gives CASSFRGLYEQYF.

The V and J genes are TRBV11-2 and TRBJ1-6; D is undetermined. The CDR3 covers 14 residues. Germline-derived CDR1 and CDR2 are SGHAT and FQNNGV. The CDR3: CTCSLQTYNSPLHF. For the CDR3, the DNA is TGTACCTGCAGCCTACAGACTTATAATTCACCCCTCCACTTT. Full variable domain (missing parts from reference TRBV11-2 and TRBJ1-6): EAGVAQSPRYKIIEKRQSVAFWCNPISGHATLYWYQQILGQGPKLLIQFQNNGVVDDSQLPKDRFSAERLKGVDSTLKIQPAKLEDSAVYLCTCSLQTYNSPLHFGNGTRLTVT.

This clonotype was counted many times. This chain links TRBV6-5 with TRBJ1-1; perhaps TRBD1 as D (5 bases). CDR3 size: 14 residues. The germline gives CDR1 MNHEY, CDR2 SVGAGI. V was cut by 8 bases and J by 7 bases, with 20 bases left in between. The CDR3 is CASQRTRGVGEAFF. The CDR3 DNA sequence: TGTGCCAGCCAACGAACCCGGGGGGTCGGTGAAGCTTTCTTT.

V gene TRBV20-1 combines with J gene TRBJ2-5; no reliable D call. Germline V gene lookup returns CDR1 DFQATT and CDR2 SNEGSKA (reference sequence). The CDR3 contains 15 residues. V gave up 6 bases and J gave up 4 bases, with 21 bases separating them. The CDR3 nucleotides are TGCAGTGCACCCAACTGGACGGGCGTAAGAGAGACCCAGTACTTC. This codes for CSAPNWTGVRETQYF.

Concerning this clonotype itself: A much larger clone lies one base from this, so it may be a read error. CDR3 amino acids: CSAPRSSGIGELFF. In DNA, the CDR3 is TGCAGTGCCCCCCGTTCTAGCGGGATCGGGGAGCTGTTTTTT. The chain recombines TRBV20-1 with TRBJ2-2; 9 positions agree with TRBD2. The germline CDR1 and CDR2 sequences are DFQATT and SNEGSKA (reference sequence). CDR3 length: 14 residues. V shed 6 bases and J 7 bases; nucleotides not matched to a gene: 9.

This clonotype was observed at least ten times. V and J are TRBV20-1 and TRBJ2-1, with unresolved D. Trimming pared 5 bases from V and 8 bases from J, leaving 7 bases between. This CDR3 contains 10 residues. From germline, CDR1 is DFQATT and CDR2 SNEGSKA (reference sequence). DNA for the CDR3: TGCAGTGCTTCTCGCCATGAGCAGTTCTTC. Its protein is CSASRHEQFF.

This sequence joins TRBV12-3 or TRBV12-4 and TRBJ2-4; 10 bases are a match to TRBD1. V shed 8 bases, J shed 8 bases, and the junction held 12 bases outside the gene matches. This CDR3 has 15 residues. This chain's CDR3 is CASLDRGRGFDIQYF. The CDR3 DNA reads TGTGCCAGCCTCGACAGGGGGCGCGGGTTTGACATTCAGTACTTC.

V usage is TRBV6-1 and J usage is TRBJ2-1; TRBD2 aligns across 9 bases. This CDR3 contains 16 residues. Trimming at V came to 6 bases and at J to 4 bases, leaving 10 bases not matched to a gene. Germline V CDR1 and CDR2: MNHNS, SASEGT. The CDR3 reads CASRSQWTSAYNEQFF. DNA of the CDR3: TGTGCCAGCAGATCGCAGTGGACTAGCGCTTACAATGAGCAGTTCTTC.

The chain combines TRBV6-1 with TRBJ1-1; possible D gene TRBD1, 5 bases. The CDR3 runs to 13 residues. V lost 9 bases to trimming and J lost 7 bases, with 18 bases between them. From germline, CDR1 is MNHNS and CDR2 SASEGT. Here the CDR3 DNA reads TGTGCCAGTGCCCCCAGGGTCAATAATGAAGCTTTCTTT. Its protein is CASAPRVNNEAFF.

The chain recombines TRBV7-8 with TRBJ2-1; D ambiguous. CDR1 is SGHVS, CDR2 FQNEAQ, per germline. This CDR3 is 15 amino acids long. V was shortened by 1 base and J by 2 bases, with 9 bases between the two germline ends. As DNA, the CDR3 is TGTGCCAGCAGCTTAGAACCCCATCCCTACAATGAGCAGTTCTTC. Translating it yields CASSLEPHPYNEQFF. The full variable domain, its missing parts supplied by reference TRBV7-8 and TRBJ2-1, is GAGVSQSPRYKVAKRGQDVALRCDPISGHVSLFWYQQALGQGPEFLTYFQNEAQLDKSGLPSDRFFAERPEGSVSTLKIQRTQQEDSAVYLCASSLEPHPYNEQFFGPGTRLTVL.

This clonotype has ten or more counts. The chain links TRBV29-1 to TRBJ2-1, with D perhaps matching TRBD1 or TRBD2 (6 bases each). Germline values: CDR1 SQVTM, CDR2 ANQGSEA. This CDR3 spans 16 amino acids. V was pared by 7 bases and J by 6 bases, with 25 bases between. The CDR3: CSAGDIKEGRGNEQFF. CDR3 coding DNA: TGCAGCGCTGGGGACATTAAGGAGGGTAGGGGCAATGAGCAGTTCTTC.

The chain combines TRBV12-3 or TRBV12-4 with TRBJ1-2; 8 bases match TRBD1. The CDR3 has 15 residues. Germline trimming cut 5 bases from V and 6 bases from J; bases unmatched to any gene: 11. The DNA for the CDR3 is TGTGCCAGCAGTGCCCGGACAGGGCGAGACGATGGCTACACCTTC. It codes for CASSARTGRDDGYTF.

With regard to this clonotype: At one boundary the junction diverges from the germline segment, which might be a read error. The rearrangement uses TRBV12-3 or TRBV12-4 and TRBJ2-3; D unclear. The CDR3 has 11 amino acids. The CDR3 here is CTSNVTDTQYF. The CDR3 DNA sequence: TGTACCAGCAATGTCACAGATACGCAGTATTTT.

Details on this clonotype: One end of the junction does not line up with germline, which may come from a read error. V usage is TRBV4-1 and J usage is TRBJ1-3, with D tentatively TRBD1 (5 bases). Germline-derived CDR1 and CDR2 are MGHRA and YSYEKL. The length of the CDR3 is 18 residues. CDR3 bases: TGCGCCAGCAGCCAAGTTGGTCGGGGGACGGGGTCTGGAAACGCCATATATTTT. It is translated as CASSQVGRGTGSGNAIYF.